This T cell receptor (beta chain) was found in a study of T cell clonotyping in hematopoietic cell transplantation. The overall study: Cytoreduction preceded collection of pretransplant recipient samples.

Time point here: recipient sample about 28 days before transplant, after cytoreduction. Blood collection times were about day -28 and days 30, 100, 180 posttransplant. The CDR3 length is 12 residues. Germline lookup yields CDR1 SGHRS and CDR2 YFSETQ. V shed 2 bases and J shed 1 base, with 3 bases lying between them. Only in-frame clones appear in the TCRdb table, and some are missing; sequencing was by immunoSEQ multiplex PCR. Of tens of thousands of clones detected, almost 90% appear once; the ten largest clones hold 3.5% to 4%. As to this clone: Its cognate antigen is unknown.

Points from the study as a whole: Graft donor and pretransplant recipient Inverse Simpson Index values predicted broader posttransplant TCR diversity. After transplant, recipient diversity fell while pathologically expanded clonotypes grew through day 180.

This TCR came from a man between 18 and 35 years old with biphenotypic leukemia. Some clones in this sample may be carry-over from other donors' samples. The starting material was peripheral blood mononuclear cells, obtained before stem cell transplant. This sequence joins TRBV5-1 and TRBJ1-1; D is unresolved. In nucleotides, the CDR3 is TGCGCCAGCAGCTTTACGAACACTGAAGCTTTCTTT. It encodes CASSFTNTEAFF.